This T cell receptor (beta chain) is from a study of preoperative IRX-2 immunotherapy in early breast cancer. Treatment denoted: preoperative locoregional IRX-2 cytokine immunotherapy. Preoperative locoregional IRX-2 cytokine immunotherapy was tested in the phase Ib source study. Data came from immunoSEQ multiplex PCR; TCRdb stores just in-frame clones and leaves some out. The sample contains tens of thousands of clones, 85% to 95% of which appear only once. The receptor was isolated from a human donor with breast cancer. This specimen consisted of tumor tissue, obtained after IRX-2 immunotherapy.

CDR3 coding DNA: TGTGCCAGCAGTTTGGACGGACCGGCCTACGAGCAGTACTTC. This gives the protein CASSLDGPAYEQYF. The V gene is TRBV28, the J gene TRBJ2-7; D unclear. V gave up 3 bases and J gave up 2 bases, with 11 bases separating them. The CDR3 has 14 residues. CDR1 and CDR2 (germline): MDHEN, SYDVKM. The full variable domain, with the rest looked up from reference TRBV28 and TRBJ2-7, is DVKVTQSSRYLVKRTGEKVFLECVQDMDHENMFWYRQDPGLGLRLIYFSYDVKMKEKGDIPEGYSVSREKKERFSLILESASTNQTSMYLCASSLDGPAYEQYFGPGTRLTVT.